This T cell receptor beta chain originates from a study of shared T cell receptors in the human thymus. After removal of 5 bases from V and 2 bases from J, the junction contained 6 bases not matched to a gene. This CDR3 is built from 15 residues. CDR1 is LGHNT, CDR2 FRNRAP, per germline. The assay was immunoSEQ multiplex PCR, and TCRdb's table has in-frame clones only and misses some. The sample shows about 660,000 clones, more than 75% of them seen only once. This same sample was also part of a study on human thymus T cells. From that report: Having surgery to correct congenital heart defects, healthy Finnish infants acted as the donors.

The origin of this receptor is a boy less than two years old with a congenital heart defect. The sequencing input was thymocytes. The V and J genes are TRBV12-5 and TRBJ2-5, with 9 nucleotides matching TRBD1. Here the CDR3 DNA reads TGTGCTAGTGGTCCCCTCGGGACAGGGCAAGAGACCCAGTACTTC. Translation gives CASGPLGTGQETQYF.